A selection of T cell receptor beta chains follows, all from one sample in a study of CD8 T cells in Susac syndrome. TCRdb fed the immunoSEQ multiplex PCR reads into MiXCR, producing one record per CDR3 protein. This sample has around 200,000 distinct CDR3 sequences, with approximately 95% found just once. Sequencing was performed on CD8+ T cells from PBMCs. These receptors came from a human donor with Susac syndrome. Each CDR3 is given with its conserved first and last residue. The D gene is left open where the match is weak. Not all rows give a size; the values are once, few, many and, for expanded clones, a class.

d_call: .; j_call: TRBJ2-1; v_call: TRBV2; clone_size: .; cdr3_aa: CASRWDLYNEQFF; cdr3_nt: TGTGCCAGCAGATGGGACTTGTACAATGAGCAGTTCTTC
d_call: .; j_call: TRBJ1-3; v_call: TRBV29-1; clone_size: .; cdr3_aa: CSASTGNGNTIYF; cdr3_nt: TGCAGCGCAAGCACAGGGAACGGAAACACCATATATTTT
d_call: .; j_call: TRBJ2-1; v_call: TRBV11-2; clone_size: .; cdr3_aa: CASSPQGGSYNEQFF; cdr3_nt: TGTGCCAGCAGCCCCCAGGGGGGCTCCTACAATGAGCAGTTCTTC
d_call: .; j_call: TRBJ1-1; v_call: TRBV9; clone_size: .; cdr3_aa: CASSAGAKNTEAFF; cdr3_nt: TGTGCCAGCAGCGCTGGGGCAAAAAACACTGAAGCTTTCTTT
d_call: .; j_call: TRBJ1-2; v_call: TRBV9; clone_size: .; cdr3_aa: CASSAPGEAGGYTF; cdr3_nt: TGTGCCAGCAGCGCACCAGGGGAAGCGGGCGGCTACACCTTC
d_call: TRBD2; j_call: TRBJ2-5; v_call: TRBV29-1; clone_size: .; cdr3_aa: CSDRSGMETQYF; cdr3_nt: TGCAGCGACAGAAGCGGGATGGAGACCCAGTACTTC
d_call: TRBD2; j_call: TRBJ2-2; v_call: TRBV9; clone_size: .; cdr3_aa: CASSVGNSGSNTGELFF; cdr3_nt: TGTGCCAGCAGCGTAGGGAATAGCGGGAGTAACACCGGGGAGCTGTTTTTT
d_call: .; j_call: TRBJ2-1; v_call: TRBV10-3; clone_size: .; cdr3_aa: CAISDEASWSYNEQFF; cdr3_nt: TGTGCCATCAGTGATGAGGCGAGTTGGTCCTACAATGAGCAGTTCTTC
d_call: .; j_call: TRBJ2-7; v_call: TRBV11-2; clone_size: .; cdr3_aa: CASSFGTNYEQYF; cdr3_nt: TGTGCCAGCAGCTTTGGGACAAACTACGAGCAGTACTTC
d_call: .; j_call: TRBJ2-3; v_call: TRBV3-1; clone_size: .; cdr3_aa: CASSNRVSDTQYF; cdr3_nt: TGTGCCAGCAGCAATAGAGTCTCAGATACGCAGTATTTT
d_call: .; j_call: TRBJ2-7; v_call: TRBV12-3/TRBV12-4; clone_size: .; cdr3_aa: CASGSLGEQYF; cdr3_nt: TGTGCCAGCGGGAGTCTGGGGGAGCAGTACTTC
d_call: TRBD1; j_call: TRBJ2-3; v_call: TRBV7-8; clone_size: .; cdr3_aa: CASSPPDRAVTDTQYF; cdr3_nt: TGTGCCAGCAGCCCCCCGGACAGGGCAGTCACAGATACGCAGTATTTT
d_call: TRBD1; j_call: TRBJ1-4; v_call: TRBV20-1; clone_size: .; cdr3_aa: CSARGTGLGEKLFF; cdr3_nt: TGCAGTGCTAGAGGGACAGGTCTCGGTGAAAAACTGTTTTTT
d_call: .; j_call: TRBJ2-3; v_call: TRBV15; clone_size: .; cdr3_aa: CATSSPGPHTDTQYF; cdr3_nt: TGTGCCACCAGCAGCCCGGGACCTCACACAGATACGCAGTATTTT
d_call: .; j_call: TRBJ1-5; v_call: TRBV27; clone_size: once; cdr3_aa: CASSLYKAWNQPQHF; cdr3_nt: TGTGCCAGCAGTTTATATAAGGCGTGGAATCAGCCCCAGCATTTT
d_call: TRBD1; j_call: TRBJ1-1; v_call: TRBV29-1; clone_size: .; cdr3_aa: CSAMGQQNTEAFF; cdr3_nt: TGCAGCGCGATGGGACAGCAGAACACTGAAGCTTTCTTT
d_call: .; j_call: TRBJ2-7; v_call: TRBV12-3/TRBV12-4; clone_size: .; cdr3_aa: CASSLATTTYEQYF; cdr3_nt: TGTGCCAGCAGTCTCGCAACGACTACCTACGAGCAGTACTTC
d_call: .; j_call: TRBJ2-5; v_call: TRBV11-2; clone_size: .; cdr3_aa: CASRTRFEETQYF; cdr3_nt: TGTGCCAGCAGAACAAGATTCGAAGAGACCCAGTACTTC
d_call: TRBD2; j_call: TRBJ2-7; v_call: TRBV7-9; clone_size: .; cdr3_aa: CASSPRTGTSGGYEQYF; cdr3_nt: TGTGCCAGCAGCCCCCGGACAGGGACTAGCGGGGGATACGAGCAGTACTTC